Listed below are T cell receptor beta chains from one sample, sequenced in a study of blood T cell repertoires in COVID-19. The protocol was immunoSEQ multiplex PCR, while the TCRdb copy is restricted to in-frame clones and leaves out a portion. The repertoire holds about 140,000 clones, with 88% as singletons. Material: peripheral blood. These receptor sequences come from a man between 65 and 85 years old with acute or convalescent COVID-19. The CDR3 runs from the conserved cysteine through the conserved F or W. D genes are given only for firm matches. Some rows mark clone size as missing; the rest say once, few, many or name a class of expanded clone.

>TRBD1|TRBJ1-1|.|TRBV24-1
TGTGCCAGTCGAATGGACAGGGTAAGGGGGAAAGCTTTCTTT
CASRMDRVRGKAFF
>.|TRBJ2-6|.|TRBV5-1
TGCGCCAGCAGCTCGGGACAACTCTCTGGGGCCAACGTCCTGACTTTC
CASSSGQLSGANVLTF
>.|TRBJ2-7|.|TRBV5-1
TGCGCCAGCAGCCGACGGTCGGGGTCCTACGAGCAGTACTTC
CASSRRSGSYEQYF
>.|TRBJ1-2|.|TRBV18
TGTGCCAGCTCATCCGACAGAGACTATGGCTACACCTTC
CASSSDRDYGYTF
>.|TRBJ1-3|.|TRBV5-1
TGCGCCAGCAGCTTGGCCGGTGCAGGAATCTCTGGAAACACCATATATTTT
CASSLAGAGISGNTIYF
>.|TRBJ2-6|.|TRBV5-1
TGCGCCAGCAGCTTGTCTTCTGGGGCCAACGTCCTGACTTTC
CASSLSSGANVLTF
>.|TRBJ1-1|.|TRBV7-8
TGTGCCAGCAGCTTAATGACTGTTCTCACTGAAGCTTTCTTT
CASSLMTVLTEAFF
>.|TRBJ1-3|.|TRBV29-1
TGCAGCGTTGAAGCAGGGGATGGAAACACCATATATTTT
CSVEAGDGNTIYF
>.|TRBJ1-4|.|TRBV6-5
TGTGCCAGCAGCAATGACAGGCTCAATGAAAAACTGTTTTTT
CASSNDRLNEKLFF
>TRBD2|TRBJ2-7|.|TRBV6-4
TGTGCCAGCAGTGACTCTAAACCGGGGACTAGGCTCTCCTACGAGCAGTACTTC
CASSDSKPGTRLSYEQYF
>TRBD2|TRBJ2-5|.|TRBV24-1
TGTGCCACCAGTGACTTTCCCGGGACGACTAGCGGGGAAGAGACCCAGTACTTC
CATSDFPGTTSGEETQYF
>TRBD2|TRBJ2-3|.|TRBV3-1/TRBV3-2
TGTGCCAGCAGCCAGACTAGCGGGGGACCAGATACGCAGTATTTT
CASSQTSGGPDTQYF
>TRBD1|TRBJ1-2|.|TRBV4-2
TGTGCCAGCAGCCAAGGACAGGGGGCTTCTAACTATGGCTACACCTTC
CASSQGQGASNYGYTF
>TRBD1|TRBJ1-1|.|TRBV5-6
TGTGCCAGCAGCTTGGTCCCAGGGGGAGTTTTCTTT
CASSLVPGGVFF
>TRBD1|TRBJ2-2|.|TRBV6-4
TGTGCCAGCAGTGGAACCCCAGGGGGCGCTTCCGGGGAGCTGTTTTTT
CASSGTPGGASGELFF
>TRBD1|TRBJ1-2|.|TRBV25-1
TGTGCCAGTCGGACAGGGGGCAACTATGGCTACACCTTC
CASRTGGNYGYTF
>TRBD2|TRBJ2-3|.|TRBV9
TGTGCCAGCAGCGTAGTTAGCGGGGGTAAAGATACGCAGTATTTT
CASSVVSGGKDTQYF
>.|TRBJ2-5|.|TRBV4-1
TGCGCCAGCAGCCAGGGACAAGCCCAAGAGACCCAGTACTTC
CASSQGQAQETQYF
>.|TRBJ2-5|.|TRBV4-1
TGCGCCAGCAGCCAAGAGGGGGCCGACCAAGAGACCCAGTACTTC
CASSQEGADQETQYF
>.|TRBJ2-4|.|TRBV21-1
TGTGCCAGCAGCAAAGCTTCGACGGGACAACTAGCCAAAAACATTCAGTACTTC
CASSKASTGQLAKNIQYF
>.|TRBJ1-5|.|TRBV9
TGTGCCAGCAGCGTAGCTACAGCCGAGGGGCCCCAGCATTTT
CASSVATAEGPQHF
>TRBD1|TRBJ1-5|.|TRBV5-1
TGCGCCAGCAGCCAGACAGGGGATACTAATCAGCCCCAGCATTTT
CASSQTGDTNQPQHF
>.|TRBJ2-2|.|TRBV12-3/TRBV12-4
TGTGCCAGCAGACAAGACACCGGGGAGCTGTTTTTT
CASRQDTGELFF
>.|TRBJ2-3|once|TRBV18
TGTGCCAGCTCACGCGGGGCTAGCACAGATACGCAGTATTTT
CASSRGASTDTQYF
>.|TRBJ2-5|.|TRBV7-2
TGTGCCAGCAGCCCCAACAGTGGCCAAGAGACCCAGTACTTC
CASSPNSGQETQYF
>TRBD1|TRBJ1-1|.|TRBV4-2
TGTGCCAGCAGCCTTCAGACAGGGATGAACACTGAAGCTTTCTTT
CASSLQTGMNTEAFF
>TRBD1|TRBJ1-4|.|TRBV18
TGTGCCAGCTCACCCAGGGGACAGCCGGATGAAAAACTGTTTTTT
CASSPRGQPDEKLFF
>.|TRBJ1-2|.|TRBV28
TGTGCCAGCAGTTTCAACAGGAACTATGGCTACACCTTC
CASSFNRNYGYTF
>.|TRBJ2-7|.|TRBV28
TGTGCCAGCAGCCCCGGGGGAGCGGGCTCCTACGAGCAGTACTTC
CASSPGGAGSYEQYF
>.|TRBJ2-3|.|TRBV6-4
TGTGCCAGCAGTGTAGACTGGGGAGGCGATACGCAGTATTTT
CASSVDWGGDTQYF
>.|TRBJ2-1|.|TRBV5-4
TGTGCCAGCAGCTTGGTCGAGTACAATGAGCAGTTCTTC
CASSLVEYNEQFF
>.|TRBJ2-7|.|TRBV24-1
TGTGCCACCAGTGATTTCTTTGGCGGGCAGTACTTC
CATSDFFGGQYF
>TRBD1|TRBJ2-5|.|TRBV5-4
TGTGCCAGCAGCCAGGGACAGGGAAGAGAGACCCAGTACTTC
CASSQGQGRETQYF
>TRBD1|TRBJ1-2|.|TRBV6-5
TGTGCCAGCAGTTCTGGGGACAGGGACGGCTACACCTTC
CASSSGDRDGYTF
>TRBD2|TRBJ2-3|.|TRBV2
TGTGCCAGCAGTGAACACCGGCGGGGGTCCCCCAGGAATACGCAGTATTTT
CASSEHRRGSPRNTQYF
>.|TRBJ1-4|many|TRBV7-9
TGTGCCAGCAGCTTAGTAACAGGTTCTAATGAAAAACTGTTTTTT
CASSLVTGSNEKLFF
>.|TRBJ1-1|.|TRBV9
TGTGCCAGCACCGTAGTTAGGGGTGGCACTGAAGCTTTCTTT
CASTVVRGGTEAFF
>.|TRBJ1-2|.|TRBV2
TGTGCCAGCAGTGAAGCTACGGACTATGGCTACACCTTC
CASSEATDYGYTF
>TRBD1|TRBJ2-7|.|TRBV19
TGTGCCAGTAGTACCAACAGGGGGCGGAAGGAAAACGAGCAGTACTTC
CASSTNRGRKENEQYF